Below are 18 T cell receptor beta chains sequenced from a single sample in a study of T cell responses to AZD1222 COVID-19 vaccine. The data were produced by immunoSEQ multiplex PCR, yet TCRdb's version contains in-frame clones alone and is incomplete. This sample carries 90,000 to 150,000 clones, 85% to 90% of them seen once, and the ten largest clones take approximately 7.6%. This sample comprised peripheral blood, obtained on day 0 of AZD1222 vaccination. These receptors all stem from an adult in good health.

The chain combines TRBV5-1 with TRBJ1-2; D call uncertain. Germline V gives CDR1 SGHRS, CDR2 YFSETQ. The germline V and J ends were trimmed by 0 bases and 7 bases, with 7 bases remaining between them. The CDR3 sequence is 12 residues long. This CDR3 is CASSLGVVGYTF. DNA of the CDR3: TGCGCCAGCAGCTTGGGGGTGGTTGGCTACACCTTC.

Written as DNA, the CDR3 is TGTGCCAGTAGTATAGGAACCCGGGACAGATACGTTGACGAGCAGTACTTC. Amino acid sequence: CASSIGTRDRYVDEQYF. This chain links TRBV19 with TRBJ2-7; 7 bases fit TRBD1. This CDR3 region has 17 residues. CDR1 LNHDA and CDR2 SQIVND come from the germline V gene (reference sequence). Trimming took 1 base from V and 5 from J; bases not matched to a gene: 14.

There are many counts of this clone. CDR3 sequence: CASSQSLGISSGNTIYF. CDR3 DNA sequence: TGCGCCAGCAGCCAATCCCTGGGCATTTCCTCTGGAAACACCATATATTTT. The chain couples TRBV4-1 to TRBJ1-3; D remains ambiguous. Trimming left V 2 bases short and J 0 bases short, with 14 bases between. The CDR3 is 17 amino acids. Germline-derived CDR1 and CDR2 are MGHRA and YSYEKL.

This rearrangement joins TRBV7-2 to TRBJ1-5; 10 nucleotides align to TRBD1. CDR1 is SGHTA, CDR2 FQGNSA, per germline. CDR3 length: 15 amino acids. V lost 4 bases, J lost 5 bases, and 5 bases stayed unmatched. In DNA, the CDR3 is TGTGCCAGCAGCTCGTGGGACAGGGGAGATCAGCCCCAGCATTTT. It codes for CASSSWDRGDQPQHF.

This rearrangement joins TRBV7-3 to TRBJ2-2, with D unresolved. Trimming cost V 5 bases and J 0 bases, with 7 bases left between them. In germline, CDR1 is SGHTA, CDR2 FQGTGA. There are 14 residues in the CDR3. CDR3 nucleotide sequence: TGTGCCAGCAGCCCCTACTCGAACACCGGGGAGCTGTTTTTT. Protein: CASSPYSNTGELFF.

The CDR3 region has the DNA TGTGCCAGCAGCTTACTTCGGGAAGAGACCCAGTACTTC. Translating it yields CASSLLREETQYF. The chain recombines TRBV7-2 with TRBJ2-5, with no clear D. The V and J ends lost 2 bases and 3 bases respectively, with 7 bases between them. The germline gives CDR1 SGHTA, CDR2 FQGNSA. The length of the CDR3 is 13 residues.

The chain couples TRBV30 to TRBJ1-3, with D possibly being TRBD1 (5 bases). This CDR3 has 13 amino acids. Deletions cut 0 bases from V and 7 bases from J, with 10 bases between. Germline CDR1 is GTSNPN and CDR2 is SVGIG (reference sequence). DNA of the CDR3: TGTGCCTGGAGTGTACATGGGGGGAACACCATATATTTT. It translates to CAWSVHGGNTIYF. Filled out from reference TRBV30 and TRBJ1-3, the complete variable domain reads SQTIHQWPATLVQPVGSPLSLECTVEGTSNPNLYWYRQAAGRGLQLLFYSVGIGQISSEVPQNLSASRPQDRQFILSSKKLLLSDSGFYLCAWSVHGGNTIYFGEGSWLTVV.

V gene TRBV7-2 combines with J gene TRBJ2-3; TRBD2 agrees at 7 bases. The CDR3 totals 14 residues. V dropped 1 base and J dropped 4; count of bases not matched to a gene: 2. Looked up from germline, CDR1 is SGHTA and CDR2 is FQGNSA. The CDR3 bases are TGTGCCAGCAGCTTAGGGGGGGGAGCAGATACGCAGTATTTT. Encoded protein: CASSLGGGADTQYF.

J is TRBJ2-7 and V is TRBV29-1; tentative D call: TRBD2 (6 bases). Germline CDR1 and CDR2: SQVTM and ANQGSEA. The CDR3 runs to 14 residues. V lost 7 bases to trimming and J lost 0 bases, with 16 bases between them. The CDR3 coding sequence is TGCAGCGGTGGCTCGGCGGGGAGCTCCTACGAGCAGTACTTC. Translation gives CSGGSAGSSYEQYF.

This clone has only one observation. CDR3 sequence reads: CASRVQGTHNEQFF. CDR3 DNA sequence: TGTGCCAGCAGGGTACAGGGGACCCACAATGAGCAGTTCTTC. The chain links TRBV28 to TRBJ2-1, with 7 bases that match TRBD1. Germline V gives CDR1 MDHEN, CDR2 SYDVKM. V lost 6 bases to trimming and J lost 5 bases; unmatched junction nucleotides: 7. The CDR3 spans 14 residues.

This clone was recorded once. V is TRBV4-1 and J is TRBJ2-2; D is unclear. CDR3 length: 12 amino acids. Germline values: CDR1 MGHRA, CDR2 YSYEKL. The germline V and J ends were trimmed by 4 bases and 8 bases, with 8 bases remaining between them. CDR3 bases: TGCGCCAGCAGCCCCCTAGGAGGGGAGCTGTTTTTT. It specifies CASSPLGGELFF.

This clone was seen a single time. The chain carries TRBV28 and TRBJ1-1; weak D call: TRBD1 (6 bases). CDR3 length equals 14 residues. CDR1 is MDHEN, CDR2 SYDVKM, per germline. The V gene lost 4 bases and the J gene lost 6 bases, with 15 bases spanning the gap. This chain's CDR3 is CASSSGTPQPEAFF. For the CDR3, the DNA is TGTGCCAGCAGTTCCGGGACACCCCAGCCTGAAGCTTTCTTT.

The J gene is TRBJ1-1, the V gene TRBV19, with a tentative D call TRBD1 (5 bases). The germline CDR1 and CDR2 sequences are LNHDA and SQIVND (reference sequence). The ends were cut back, 4 bases at V and 0 bases at J, with 12 bases in the middle. The CDR3 is 15 amino acids. CDR3 in DNA: TGTGCCAGTAGTAGACGGGGCACACTGAACACTGAAGCTTTCTTT. Amino acid sequence: CASSRRGTLNTEAFF.

This chain connects TRBV5-1 to TRBJ1-2; no reliable D call. V lost 4 bases to trimming and J lost 4 bases, with 20 bases between them. Germline V gives CDR1 SGHRS, CDR2 YFSETQ. The CDR3 contains 16 residues. The CDR3 loop is CASSLGWLETSYGYTF. In DNA, the CDR3 is TGCGCCAGCAGCCTAGGGTGGTTGGAGACCTCCTATGGCTACACCTTC.

The chain carries TRBV21-1 and TRBJ2-5; no check of the table's D call, TRBD1, against the DNA was made. TRBV21-1 is recorded as a pseudogene. The CDR3 length is 14 residues. For the CDR3, the DNA is TGTGCCAGCAGCAAAGGCAGACACGAAGAGACCCAGTACTTC. It yields the protein CASSKGRHEETQYF.

The genes are TRBV30 and TRBJ2-7; 7 bases agree with TRBD1. Germline V lookup: CDR1 GTSNPN, CDR2 SVGIG (reference sequence). The CDR3 sequence is 13 residues long. Trimming took 2 bases from V and 5 from J; bases not matched to a gene: 6. The CDR3 coding sequence is TGTGCCTGGAGTACAGGGGCTTCCCACGAGCAGTACTTC. Translated, it gives CAWSTGASHEQYF.

The V and J genes are TRBV11-2 and TRBJ1-4; D is unresolved. V lost 3 bases and J 6 bases, leaving 11 bases between the germline ends. The CDR3 extends over 14 amino acids. Germline lookup yields CDR1 SGHAT and CDR2 FQNNGV. The CDR3 coding sequence is TGTGCCAGCAGCTTGGGCAACGGGCATGAAAAACTGTTTTTT. This codes for CASSLGNGHEKLFF.

This chain joins TRBV15 and TRBJ1-5; D is unresolved. The CDR3 length is 14 residues. V gave up 0 bases and J gave up 5 bases, with 8 bases separating them. Germline values: CDR1 LNHNV, CDR2 YYDKDF (reference sequence). The CDR3 reads CATSRDRTYQPQHF. For the CDR3, the DNA is TGTGCCACCAGCAGAGATCGGACCTATCAGCCCCAGCATTTT.